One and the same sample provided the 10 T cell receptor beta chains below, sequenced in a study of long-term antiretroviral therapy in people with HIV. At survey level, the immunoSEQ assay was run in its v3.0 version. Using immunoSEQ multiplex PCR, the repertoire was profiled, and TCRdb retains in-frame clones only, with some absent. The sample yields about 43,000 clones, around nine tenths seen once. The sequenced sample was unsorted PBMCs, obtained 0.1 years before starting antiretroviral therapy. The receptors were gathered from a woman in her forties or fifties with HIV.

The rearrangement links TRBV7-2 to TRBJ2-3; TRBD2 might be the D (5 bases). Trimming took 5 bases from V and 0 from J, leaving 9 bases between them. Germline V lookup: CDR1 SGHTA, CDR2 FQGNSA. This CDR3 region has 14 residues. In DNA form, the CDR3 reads TGTGCCAGCAGCGCGTGGACTAGCACAGATACGCAGTATTTT. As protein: CASSAWTSTDTQYF.

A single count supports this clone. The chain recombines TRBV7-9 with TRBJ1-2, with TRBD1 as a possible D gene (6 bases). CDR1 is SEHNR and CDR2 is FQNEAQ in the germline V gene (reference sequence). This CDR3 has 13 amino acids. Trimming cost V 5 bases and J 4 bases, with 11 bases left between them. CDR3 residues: CASSLDSLYGYTF. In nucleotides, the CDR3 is TGTGCCAGCAGCCTGGACAGCCTCTATGGCTACACCTTC.

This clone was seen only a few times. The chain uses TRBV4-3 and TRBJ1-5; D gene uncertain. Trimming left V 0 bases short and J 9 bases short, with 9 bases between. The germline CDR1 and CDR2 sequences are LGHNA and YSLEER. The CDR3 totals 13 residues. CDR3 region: CASSQEGGAPQHF. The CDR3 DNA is TGCGCCAGCAGCCAAGAAGGCGGCGCGCCCCAGCATTTT.

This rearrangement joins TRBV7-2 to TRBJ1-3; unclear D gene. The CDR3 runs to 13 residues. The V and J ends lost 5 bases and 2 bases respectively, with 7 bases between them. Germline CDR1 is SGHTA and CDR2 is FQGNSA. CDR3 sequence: CASSPNTGNTIYF. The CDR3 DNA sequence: TGTGCCAGCAGCCCGAACACTGGAAACACCATATATTTT.

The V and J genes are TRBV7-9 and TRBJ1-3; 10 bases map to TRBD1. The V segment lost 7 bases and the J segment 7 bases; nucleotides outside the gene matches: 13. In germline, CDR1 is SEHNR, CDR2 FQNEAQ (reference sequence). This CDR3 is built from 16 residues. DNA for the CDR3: TGTGCCAGCAACCTCGGTGGGACAGGGGAGCAGAACACCATATATTTT. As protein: CASNLGGTGEQNTIYF.

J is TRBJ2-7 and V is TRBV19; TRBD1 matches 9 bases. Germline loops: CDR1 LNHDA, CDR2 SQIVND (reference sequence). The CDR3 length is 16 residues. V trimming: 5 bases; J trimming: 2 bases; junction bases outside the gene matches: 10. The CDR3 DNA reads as TGTGCCAGTAGTGCCCTACCCGGACAGGGGCCCTACGAGCAGTACTTC. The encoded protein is CASSALPGQGPYEQYF.

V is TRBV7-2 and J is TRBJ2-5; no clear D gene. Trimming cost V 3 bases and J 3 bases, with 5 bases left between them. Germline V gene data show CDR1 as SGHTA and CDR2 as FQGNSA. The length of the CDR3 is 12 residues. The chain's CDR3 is CASSFGEETQYF. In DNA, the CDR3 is TGTGCCAGCAGCTTCGGAGAAGAGACCCAGTACTTC.

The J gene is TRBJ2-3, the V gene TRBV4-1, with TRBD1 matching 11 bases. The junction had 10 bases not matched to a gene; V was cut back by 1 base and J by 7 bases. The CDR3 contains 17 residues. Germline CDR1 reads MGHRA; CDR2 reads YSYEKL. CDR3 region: CASSQALSGTGGNTQYF. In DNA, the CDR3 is TGCGCCAGCAGCCAAGCACTTTCCGGGACAGGGGGTAATACGCAGTATTTT.

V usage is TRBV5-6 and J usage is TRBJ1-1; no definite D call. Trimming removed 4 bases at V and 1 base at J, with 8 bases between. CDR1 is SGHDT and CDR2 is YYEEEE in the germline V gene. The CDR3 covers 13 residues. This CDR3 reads CASSLGRNTEAFF. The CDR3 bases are TGTGCCAGCAGCCTCGGACGGAACACTGAAGCTTTCTTT.

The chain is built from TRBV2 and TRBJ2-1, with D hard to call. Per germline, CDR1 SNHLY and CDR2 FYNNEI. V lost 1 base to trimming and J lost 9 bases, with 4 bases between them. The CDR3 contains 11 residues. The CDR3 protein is CASSEGLEQFF. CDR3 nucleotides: TGTGCCAGCAGTGAAGGCCTTGAGCAGTTCTTC.